The present T cell receptor (beta chain) was sequenced within a study of blood T cell repertoires in COVID-19 (dated by TCRdb to the early 2020s). For context, the study as a whole: Samples covering the acute and convalescent phases of COVID-19 were provided by collaborators in the United States, Italy and Spain. Samples were obtained from the ongoing ImmuneRACE study (first 160 participants) and from about 1,300 subjects provided by 6 global collaborators. The dataset comprised deeply sampled blood TCRbeta repertoires from subjects exposed to, actively infected with, or recovered from COVID-19. Where available, HLA class I and class II types were taken from metadata supplied by the sample provider and were not determined by assay-based typing. Nearly every sample came with metadata listing a de-identified subject ID, COVID-19 status, age in years and sex. The prospective study material was composed of cDNA or gDNA derived from T cells, B-cell-depleted T cells, or PBMCs. The repertoires were made available in a free public database intended to serve as a resource for research on the immune response to SARS-CoV-2. Findings and caveats that apply to the study as a whole: Clinical and demographic metadata were provided uncurated, with the amount varying by source and participant.

Of note for this clone: The antigen it binds to is not known. No qualities accompany the bases; no much larger clone lies one base away.

The immunoSEQ Assay, a bias-controlled multiplex PCR, was used to amplify TCRbeta CDR3 regions from genomic DNA. The paper's processing steps were these. Nucleated cell counts per sample were estimated from amplification of reference gene primers within the assay. Sequence reads were collapsed and filtered to measure the absolute abundance of every unique TCRbeta CDR3 rearrangement. For each sample, productive Simpson clonality was calculated as the square root of Simpson's diversity index across productive rearrangements. TCRdb carries this immuneACCESS record with in-frame sequences only. Its versions omit some clonotypes, under half of them owing to an unresolved V gene in the studies checked, with the rest unexplained. V, J and clone size reflect that table, while D and trimming were determined from the DNA. This sample lists about 180,000 clones; just over 85% were detected once. The ten most abundant clones make up about 9.6% of the sample.

Collaborating institutions collected whole blood in K2EDTA tubes following their own protocols. For TCRbeta analysis, collaborators shipped samples as frozen whole blood, isolated PBMCs, or DNA extracted from either of those sample types. The germline V gene provides CDR1 KGHSH and CDR2 LQKENI. For this chain, trimming is 7 bases at the V end and 5 bases at the J end, and the number of junction bases without a gene match is 1. The CDR3 measures 13 amino acids from cysteine to phenylalanine. The only DNA kept is the CDR3, 39 bases in frame from the first base. This TCR was recovered from a man aged 50 to 59 with active or convalescent COVID-19. The chain links TRBV18 with TRBJ2-1; 11 bases in the middle match TRBD2. Sample: peripheral blood. The CDR3 protein sequence reads: CASWGLADNEQFF. The bases are TGTGCCAGCTGGGGACTAGCGGACAATGAGCAGTTCTTC.